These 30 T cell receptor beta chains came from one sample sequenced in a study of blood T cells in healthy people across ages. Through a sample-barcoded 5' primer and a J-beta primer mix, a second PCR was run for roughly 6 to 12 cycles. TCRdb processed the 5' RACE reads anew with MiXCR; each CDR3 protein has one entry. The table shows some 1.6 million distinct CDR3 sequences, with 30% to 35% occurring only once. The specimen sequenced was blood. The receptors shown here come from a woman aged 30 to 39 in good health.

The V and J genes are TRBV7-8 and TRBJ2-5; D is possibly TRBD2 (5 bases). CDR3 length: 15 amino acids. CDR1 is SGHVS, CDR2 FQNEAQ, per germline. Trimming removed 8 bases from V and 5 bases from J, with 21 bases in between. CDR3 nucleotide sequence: TGTGCCAGCTTCTCCTCCGGGATCCGGCCGGAGACCCAGTACTTC. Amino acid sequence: CASFSSGIRPETQYF.

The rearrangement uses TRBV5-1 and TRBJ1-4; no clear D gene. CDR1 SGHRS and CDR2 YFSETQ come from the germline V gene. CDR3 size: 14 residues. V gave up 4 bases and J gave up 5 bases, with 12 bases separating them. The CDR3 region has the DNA TGCGCCAGCAGCAGGGAATGGAGGAATGAAAAACTGTTTTTT. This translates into CASSREWRNEKLFF.

CDR3 coding DNA: TGTGCCAGCAGCTTCCGGAAGTCGGGCACAGATACGCAGTATTTT. Translated: CASSFRKSGTDTQYF. The gene calls are TRBV7-8 and TRBJ2-3; D unclear. CDR3 length equals 15 residues. Trimming stripped 3 bases from V and 1 base from J, with 11 bases between. Germline CDR1 reads SGHVS; CDR2 reads FQNEAQ. Full variable domain (rest looked up from reference TRBV7-8 and TRBJ2-3): GAGVSQSPRYKVAKRGQDVALRCDPISGHVSLFWYQQALGQGPEFLTYFQNEAQLDKSGLPSDRFFAERPEGSVSTLKIQRTQQEDSAVYLCASSFRKSGTDTQYFGPGTRLTVL.

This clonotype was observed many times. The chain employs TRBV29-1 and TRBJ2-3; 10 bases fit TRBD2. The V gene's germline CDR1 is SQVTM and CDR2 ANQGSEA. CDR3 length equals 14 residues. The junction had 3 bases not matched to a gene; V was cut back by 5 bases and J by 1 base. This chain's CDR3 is CSVRAGGGTDTQYF. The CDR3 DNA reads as TGCAGCGTTCGAGCGGGAGGGGGCACAGATACGCAGTATTTT.

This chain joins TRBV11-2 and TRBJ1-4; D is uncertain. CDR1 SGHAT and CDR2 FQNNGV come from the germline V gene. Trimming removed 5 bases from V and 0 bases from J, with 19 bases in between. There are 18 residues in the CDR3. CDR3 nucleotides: TGTGCCAGCAGCGAAGACTGGGATCTGGAGGCAACTAATGAAAAACTGTTTTTT. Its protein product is CASSEDWDLEATNEKLFF.

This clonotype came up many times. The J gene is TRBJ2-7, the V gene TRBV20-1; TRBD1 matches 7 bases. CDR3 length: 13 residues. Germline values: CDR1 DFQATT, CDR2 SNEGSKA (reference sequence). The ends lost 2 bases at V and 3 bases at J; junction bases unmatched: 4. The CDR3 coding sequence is TGCAGTGCTAGACGACCAGGGGGCTACGAGCAGTACTTC. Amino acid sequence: CSARRPGGYEQYF.

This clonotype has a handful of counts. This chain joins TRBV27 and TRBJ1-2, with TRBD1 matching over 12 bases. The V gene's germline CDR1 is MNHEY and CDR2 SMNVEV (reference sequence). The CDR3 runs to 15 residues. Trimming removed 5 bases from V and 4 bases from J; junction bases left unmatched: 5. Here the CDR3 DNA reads TGTGCCAGCAGTCCCGGGACAGGGGGCTTCTATGGCTACACCTTC. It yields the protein CASSPGTGGFYGYTF.

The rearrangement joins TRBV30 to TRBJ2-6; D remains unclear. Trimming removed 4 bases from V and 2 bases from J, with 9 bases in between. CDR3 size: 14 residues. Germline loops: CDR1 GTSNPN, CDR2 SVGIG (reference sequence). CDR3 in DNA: TGTGCCTGGACAGGATTCCCTGGGGCCAACGTCCTGACTTTC. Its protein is CAWTGFPGANVLTF.

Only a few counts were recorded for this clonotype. The CDR3, as DNA: TGTGCCAGCAGTTTATACGGGGGTAAGGCCGAGCAGTACTTC. This sequence encodes CASSLYGGKAEQYF. The genes are TRBV27 and TRBJ2-7, with D perhaps TRBD2 (6 bases). The V and J ends lost 1 base and 6 bases respectively, with 13 bases between them. This CDR3 is 14 amino acids long. Germline V gene sequence: CDR1 MNHEY, CDR2 SMNVEV (reference sequence).

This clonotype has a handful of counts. CDR3 coding DNA: TGCGCCAGCAGCCAACTAGCGTTTGACACAGATACGCAGTATTTT. This codes for CASSQLAFDTDTQYF. The V and J genes are TRBV10-2 and TRBJ2-3; 7 bases align to TRBD2. The CDR3 covers 15 residues. The germline gives CDR1 WSHSY, CDR2 SAAADI. V lost 6 bases to trimming and J lost 2 bases; unmatched junction nucleotides: 8.

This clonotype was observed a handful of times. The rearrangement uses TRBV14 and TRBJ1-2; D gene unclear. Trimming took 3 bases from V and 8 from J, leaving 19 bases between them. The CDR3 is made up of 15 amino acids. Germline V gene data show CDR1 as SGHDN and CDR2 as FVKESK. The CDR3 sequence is CASSQKTDFFWGYTF. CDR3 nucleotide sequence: TGTGCCAGCAGCCAGAAGACCGATTTTTTTTGGGGCTACACCTTC.

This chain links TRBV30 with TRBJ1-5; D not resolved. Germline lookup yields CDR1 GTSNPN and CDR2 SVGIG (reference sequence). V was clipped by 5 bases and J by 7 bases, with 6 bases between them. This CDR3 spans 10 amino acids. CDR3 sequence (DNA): TGTGCCTGGGGTGAACAGCCCCAGCATTTT. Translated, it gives CAWGEQPQHF.

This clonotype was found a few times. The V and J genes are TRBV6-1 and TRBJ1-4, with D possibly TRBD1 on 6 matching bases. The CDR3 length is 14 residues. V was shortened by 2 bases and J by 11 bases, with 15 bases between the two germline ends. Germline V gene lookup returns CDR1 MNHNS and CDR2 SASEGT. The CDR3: CASSEFRGQGKLFF. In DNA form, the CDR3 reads TGTGCCAGCAGTGAATTCCGGGGGCAGGGGAAACTGTTTTTT.

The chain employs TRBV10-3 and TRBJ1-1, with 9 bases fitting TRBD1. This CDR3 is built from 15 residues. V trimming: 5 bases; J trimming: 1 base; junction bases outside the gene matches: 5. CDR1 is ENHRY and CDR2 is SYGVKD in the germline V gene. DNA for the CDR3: TGTGCCATCAGTTATCCGGGACAGGGGAACACTGAAGCTTTCTTT. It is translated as CAISYPGQGNTEAFF.

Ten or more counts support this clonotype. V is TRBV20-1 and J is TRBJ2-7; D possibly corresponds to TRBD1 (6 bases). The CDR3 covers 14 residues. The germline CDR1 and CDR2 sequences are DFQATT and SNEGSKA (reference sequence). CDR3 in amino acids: CSAEDRGSSYEQYF. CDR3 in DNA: TGCAGCGCCGAGGACAGAGGAAGCTCCTACGAGCAGTACTTC.

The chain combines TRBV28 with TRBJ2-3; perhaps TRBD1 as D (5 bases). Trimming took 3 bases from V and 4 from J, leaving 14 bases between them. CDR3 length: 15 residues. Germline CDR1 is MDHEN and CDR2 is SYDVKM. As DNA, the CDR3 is TGTGCCAGCAGTTTCTTGCAGGGCGGTGCAGATACGCAGTATTTT. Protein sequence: CASSFLQGGADTQYF.

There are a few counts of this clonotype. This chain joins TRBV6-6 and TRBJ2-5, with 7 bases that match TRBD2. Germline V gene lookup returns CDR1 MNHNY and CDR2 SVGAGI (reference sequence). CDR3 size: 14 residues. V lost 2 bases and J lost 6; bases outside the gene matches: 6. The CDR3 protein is CASSYTSDIKTQYF. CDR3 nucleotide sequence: TGTGCCAGCAGTTACACTAGCGACATAAAGACCCAGTACTTC.

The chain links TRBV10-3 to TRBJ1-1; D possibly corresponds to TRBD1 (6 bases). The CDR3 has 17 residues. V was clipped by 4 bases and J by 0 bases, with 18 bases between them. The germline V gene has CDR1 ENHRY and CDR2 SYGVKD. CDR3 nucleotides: TGTGCCATCAGTGGGGGTTCCGGGACACGACTGAACACTGAAGCTTTCTTT. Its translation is CAISGGSGTRLNTEAFF.

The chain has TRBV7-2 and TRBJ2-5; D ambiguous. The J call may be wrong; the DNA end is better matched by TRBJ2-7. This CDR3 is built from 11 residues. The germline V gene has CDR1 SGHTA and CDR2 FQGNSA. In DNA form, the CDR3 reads TGTGCCAGCAGCGCCGCTAACGAGCAGTACTTC. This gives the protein CASSAANEQYF.

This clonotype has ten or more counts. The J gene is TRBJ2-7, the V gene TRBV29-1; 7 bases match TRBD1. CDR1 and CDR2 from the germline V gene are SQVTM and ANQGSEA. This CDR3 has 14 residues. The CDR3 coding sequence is TGCAGTGCTGCCCCAGGGGGAAGCTCCTACGAGCAGTACTTC. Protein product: CSAAPGGSSYEQYF.

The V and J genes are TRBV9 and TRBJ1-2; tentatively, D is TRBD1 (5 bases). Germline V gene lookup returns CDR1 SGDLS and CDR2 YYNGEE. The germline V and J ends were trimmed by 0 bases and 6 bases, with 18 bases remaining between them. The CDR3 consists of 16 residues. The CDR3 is CASSVARAGQRNGYTF. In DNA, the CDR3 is TGTGCCAGCAGCGTAGCGAGGGCAGGGCAAAGGAATGGCTACACCTTC.

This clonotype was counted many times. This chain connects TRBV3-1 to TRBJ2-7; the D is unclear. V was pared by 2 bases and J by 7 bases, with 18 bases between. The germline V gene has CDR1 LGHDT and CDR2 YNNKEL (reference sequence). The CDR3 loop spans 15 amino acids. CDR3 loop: CASSQISGGVGEQYF. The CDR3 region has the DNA TGTGCCAGCAGCCAAATATCGGGCGGCGTGGGGGAGCAGTACTTC.

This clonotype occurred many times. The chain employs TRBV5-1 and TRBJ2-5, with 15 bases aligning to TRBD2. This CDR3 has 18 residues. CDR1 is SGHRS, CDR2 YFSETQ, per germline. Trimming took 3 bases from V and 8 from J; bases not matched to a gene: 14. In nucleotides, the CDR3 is TGCGCCAGCAGCTCACCTCCCGGGACTAGCGGGGGGTTTTCAACCCAGTACTTC. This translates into CASSSPPGTSGGFSTQYF.

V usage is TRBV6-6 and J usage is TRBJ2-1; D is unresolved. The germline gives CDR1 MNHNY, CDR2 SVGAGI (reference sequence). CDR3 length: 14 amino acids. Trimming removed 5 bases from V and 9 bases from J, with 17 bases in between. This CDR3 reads CASSQITGPPEQFF. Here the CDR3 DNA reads TGTGCCAGCAGTCAGATAACGGGTCCCCCTGAGCAGTTCTTC.

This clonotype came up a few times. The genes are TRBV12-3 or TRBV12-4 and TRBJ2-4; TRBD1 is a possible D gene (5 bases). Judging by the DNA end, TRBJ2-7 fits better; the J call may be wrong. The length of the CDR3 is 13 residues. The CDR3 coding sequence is TGTGCCAGCAGTTTGAAACAGGCTTACGAGCAGTACTTC. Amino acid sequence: CASSLKQAYEQYF.

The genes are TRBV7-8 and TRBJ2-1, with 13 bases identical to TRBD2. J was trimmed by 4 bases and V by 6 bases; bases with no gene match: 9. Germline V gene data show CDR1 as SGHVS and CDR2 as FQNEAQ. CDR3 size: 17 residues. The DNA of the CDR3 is TGTGCCAGCAGACACGACCCACTAGCGGGGGGGTACAATGAGCAGTTCTTC. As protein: CASRHDPLAGGYNEQFF.

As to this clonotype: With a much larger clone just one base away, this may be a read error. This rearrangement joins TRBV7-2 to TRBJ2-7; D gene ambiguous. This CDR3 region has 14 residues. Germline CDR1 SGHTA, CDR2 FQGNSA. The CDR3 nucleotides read TGTGCCAGCAGCTTAGGAGCAGCGAAGGAGACCCAGTGCTTC. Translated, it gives CASSLGAAKETQCF.

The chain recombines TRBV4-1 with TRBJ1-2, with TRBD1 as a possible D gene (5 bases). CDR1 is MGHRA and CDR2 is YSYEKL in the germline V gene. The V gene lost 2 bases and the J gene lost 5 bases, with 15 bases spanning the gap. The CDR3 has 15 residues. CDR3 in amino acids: CASSQNPSQGYGYTF. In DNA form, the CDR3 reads TGCGCCAGCAGCCAAAACCCCTCGCAGGGTTATGGCTACACCTTC.

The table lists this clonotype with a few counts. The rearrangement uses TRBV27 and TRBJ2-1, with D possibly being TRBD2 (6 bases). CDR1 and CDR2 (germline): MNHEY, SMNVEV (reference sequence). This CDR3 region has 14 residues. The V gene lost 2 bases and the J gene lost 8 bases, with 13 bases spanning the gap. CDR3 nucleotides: TGTGCCAGCAGTTTAGGGGGGAGCGAGGATGAGCAGTTCTTC. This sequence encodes CASSLGGSEDEQFF.

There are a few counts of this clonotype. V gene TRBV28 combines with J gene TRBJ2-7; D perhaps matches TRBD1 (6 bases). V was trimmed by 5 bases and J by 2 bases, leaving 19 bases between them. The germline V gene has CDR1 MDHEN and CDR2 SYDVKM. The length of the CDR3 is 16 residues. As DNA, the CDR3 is TGTGCCAGCAGTCTCGCCCCTCGACAGGTCCCCTACGAGCAGTACTTC. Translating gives CASSLAPRQVPYEQYF.